This TCR beta chain was sequenced for a study of cytomegalovirus exposure and HLA in healthy donors. Study-wide results and caveats: The authors confirmed in vitro that a few CMV-associated chains were specific for CMV antigens. The authors reported that TCR beta sequences could predict HLA-A and HLA-B alleles. These predictions were accurate for most subjects in the first cohort.

Germline CDR1 is MDHEN and CDR2 is SYDVKM. The ends lost 5 bases at V and 8 bases at J; junction bases unmatched: 12. The CDR3 sequence is 15 residues long. Note on this clone: Its antigen is unknown.

The PCR was carried out with 60 Vbeta primers and 13 Jbeta primers. Libraries were prepared by immunoSEQ multiplex PCR; TCRdb keeps only in-frame clonotypes and omits some of them. The table lists under 150,000 clones, 65% to 80% of them singletons. Material for sequencing was PBMCs. The source is a woman in her thirties or forties in good health and CMV-seronegative. The rearrangement uses TRBV28 and TRBJ1-2, with 9 bases identical to TRBD1. This chain's CDR3 is CASSIPGTGMVGYTF. CDR3 bases: TGTGCCAGCAGTATTCCCGGGACAGGGATGGTCGGCTACACCTTC.